The sequence of this T cell receptor beta chain was determined in a study of patients and donors after allogeneic stem cell transplantation (dated by TCRdb to the early 2020s). This clonotype was detected a few times. Its antigen is still unknown. Nothing much larger sits one base from this clone, and base qualities are not available. At the junction V is shortened by 0 bases and J by 3 bases, with 8 bases in between. The germline V gene gives CDR1 as SQVTM and CDR2 as ANQGSEA. The CDR3 holds 13 amino acids from the cysteine to the phenylalanine. CDR3 DNA only is kept here, 39 bases in frame from base 1. Library preparation was by RT-PCR. Sequencing took place on a NextSeq 550. TCRdb itself trimmed the public reads at Q25 with fastp, ran MiXCR and retained productive beta chains. Entries are consolidated by CDR3 protein sequence, retaining the most common genes and DNA. The sample has roughly 190,000 distinct CDR3 sequences on record, around 41% of them singletons. The top ten hold about 33% of the sample.

The sequenced sample consisted of blood, either unsorted or a sorted T cell fraction (not recorded which). The chain joins TRBV29-1 to TRBJ1-1; perhaps TRBD1 is the D gene, with 6 bases matching. The TCR originated in a human donor who was either an allogeneic HSCT recipient or a stem cell or donor lymphocyte infusion donor (not recorded which). It is not recorded whose cells these are; they may come from a transplant donor. The DNA sequence is as follows: TGCAGCGTTGAAGAGAACAGGGACACTGAAGCTTTCTTT. Its translation reads: CSVEENRDTEAFF.